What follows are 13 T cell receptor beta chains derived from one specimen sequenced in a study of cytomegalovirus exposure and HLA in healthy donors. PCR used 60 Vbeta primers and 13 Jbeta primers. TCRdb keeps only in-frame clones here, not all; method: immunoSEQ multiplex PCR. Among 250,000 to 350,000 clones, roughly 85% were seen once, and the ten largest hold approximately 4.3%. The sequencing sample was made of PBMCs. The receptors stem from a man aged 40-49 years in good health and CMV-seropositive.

The CDR3 is CSVVYSYTDTQYF. The CDR3 DNA sequence: TGCAGCGTTGTGTATAGCTACACAGATACGCAGTATTTT. The rearrangement uses TRBV29-1 and TRBJ2-3; D gene unclear. The V and J ends lost 4 bases and 2 bases respectively, with 10 bases between them. CDR3 length equals 13 residues. Germline assignment: CDR1 SQVTM and CDR2 ANQGSEA.

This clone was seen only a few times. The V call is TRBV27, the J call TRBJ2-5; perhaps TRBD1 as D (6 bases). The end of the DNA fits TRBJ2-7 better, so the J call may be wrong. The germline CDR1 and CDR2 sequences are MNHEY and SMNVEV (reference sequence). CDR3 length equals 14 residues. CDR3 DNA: TGTGCCAGCAGTTTCGGGACACCACCCTACGAGCAGTACTTC. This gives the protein CASSFGTPPYEQYF.

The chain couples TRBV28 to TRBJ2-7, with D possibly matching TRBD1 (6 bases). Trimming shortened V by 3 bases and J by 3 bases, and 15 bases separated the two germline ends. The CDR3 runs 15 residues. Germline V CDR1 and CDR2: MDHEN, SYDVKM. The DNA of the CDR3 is TGTGCCAGCAGTTTCCCCCTAGGACAGAACTACGAGCAGTACTTC. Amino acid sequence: CASSFPLGQNYEQYF.

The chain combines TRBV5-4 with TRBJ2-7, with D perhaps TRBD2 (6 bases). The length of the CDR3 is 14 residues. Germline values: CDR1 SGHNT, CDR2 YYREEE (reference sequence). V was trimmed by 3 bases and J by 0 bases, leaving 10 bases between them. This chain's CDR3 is CASSSHSGSYEQYF. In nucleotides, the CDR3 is TGTGCCAGCAGCTCCCATAGCGGCTCCTACGAGCAGTACTTC.

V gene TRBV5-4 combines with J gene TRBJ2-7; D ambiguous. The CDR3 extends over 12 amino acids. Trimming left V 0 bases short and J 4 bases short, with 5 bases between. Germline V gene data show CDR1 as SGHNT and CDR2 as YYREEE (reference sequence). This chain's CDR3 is CASSLGRYEQYF. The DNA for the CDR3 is TGTGCCAGCAGCTTGGGGCGGTACGAGCAGTACTTC. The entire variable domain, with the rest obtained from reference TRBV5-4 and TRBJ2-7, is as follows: ETGVTQSPTHLIKTRGQQVTLRCSSQSGHNTVSWYQQALGQGPQFIFQYYREEENGRGNFPPRFSGLQFPNYSSELNVNALELDDSALYLCASSLGRYEQYFGPGTRLTVT.

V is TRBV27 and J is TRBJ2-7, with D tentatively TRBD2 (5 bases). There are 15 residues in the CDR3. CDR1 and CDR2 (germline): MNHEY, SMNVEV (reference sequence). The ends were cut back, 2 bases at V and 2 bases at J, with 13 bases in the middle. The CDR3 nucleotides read TGTGCCAGCAGTTTAGTTCCCCCGGAGGCCTACGAGCAGTACTTC. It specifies CASSLVPPEAYEQYF.

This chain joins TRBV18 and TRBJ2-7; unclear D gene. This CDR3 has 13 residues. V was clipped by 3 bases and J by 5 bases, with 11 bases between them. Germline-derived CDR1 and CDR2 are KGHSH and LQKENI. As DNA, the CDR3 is TGTGCCAGCTCACCTACCCTACGTAACGAGCAGTACTTC. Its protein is CASSPTLRNEQYF.

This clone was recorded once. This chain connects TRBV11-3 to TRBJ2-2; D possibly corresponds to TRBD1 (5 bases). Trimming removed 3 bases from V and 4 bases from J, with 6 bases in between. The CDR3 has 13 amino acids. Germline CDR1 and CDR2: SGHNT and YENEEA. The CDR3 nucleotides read TGTGCCAGCAGCTTTAGGGGCACCGGGGAGCTGTTTTTT. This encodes CASSFRGTGELFF.

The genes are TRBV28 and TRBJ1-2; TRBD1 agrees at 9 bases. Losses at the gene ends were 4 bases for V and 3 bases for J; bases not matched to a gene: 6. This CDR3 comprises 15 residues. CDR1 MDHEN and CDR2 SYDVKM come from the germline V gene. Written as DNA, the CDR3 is TGTGCCAGCAGTTCGGGACAGGGCCTTTACTATGGCTACACCTTC. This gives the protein CASSSGQGLYYGYTF.

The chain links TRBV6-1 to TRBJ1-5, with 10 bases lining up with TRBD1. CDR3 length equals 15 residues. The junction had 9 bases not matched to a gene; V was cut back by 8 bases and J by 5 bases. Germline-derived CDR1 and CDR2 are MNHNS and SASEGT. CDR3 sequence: CASEPTGGGYQPQHF. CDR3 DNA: TGTGCCAGCGAGCCGACAGGGGGCGGTTATCAGCCCCAGCATTTT.

The CDR3 here is CASSWRGGPYEQYF. The CDR3 nucleotides are TGTGCCAGCTCTTGGAGGGGGGGTCCCTACGAGCAGTACTTC. The chain couples TRBV18 to TRBJ2-7, with D possibly being TRBD2 (7 bases). This CDR3 comprises 14 residues. The germline V gene encodes CDR1 KGHSH and CDR2 LQKENI. V was trimmed by 6 bases and J by 2 bases, leaving 14 bases between them.

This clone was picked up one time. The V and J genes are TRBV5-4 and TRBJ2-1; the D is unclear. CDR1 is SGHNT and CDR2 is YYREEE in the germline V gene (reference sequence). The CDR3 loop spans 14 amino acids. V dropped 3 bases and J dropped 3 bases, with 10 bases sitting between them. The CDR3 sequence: CASSSGYGYNEQFF. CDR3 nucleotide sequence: TGTGCCAGCAGCTCCGGGTATGGCTACAATGAGCAGTTCTTC. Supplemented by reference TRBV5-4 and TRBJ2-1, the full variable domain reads ETGVTQSPTHLIKTRGQQVTLRCSSQSGHNTVSWYQQALGQGPQFIFQYYREEENGRGNFPPRFSGLQFPNYSSELNVNALELDDSALYLCASSSGYGYNEQFFGPGTRLTVL.

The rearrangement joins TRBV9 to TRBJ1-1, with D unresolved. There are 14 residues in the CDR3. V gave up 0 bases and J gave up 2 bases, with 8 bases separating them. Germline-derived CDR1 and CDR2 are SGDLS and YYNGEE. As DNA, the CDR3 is TGTGCCAGCAGCGTAGACGGGAGTAACACTGAAGCTTTCTTT. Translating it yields CASSVDGSNTEAFF.